Shown below are 25 T cell receptor beta chains from a single sample sequenced in a study of T cell responses to AZD1222 COVID-19 vaccine. Measured with immunoSEQ multiplex PCR; TCRdb has only the in-frame clones, and not every one. The repertoire holds 130,000 or so clones, 75% to 95% seen once, with 7.2% in the top ten. The source material was peripheral blood, sampled on day 0 of AZD1222 vaccination. These receptors came from an adult in good health.

This chain joins TRBV10-2 and TRBJ1-4; no clear D. This CDR3 contains 14 residues. CDR1 and CDR2 (germline): WSHSY, SAAADI. Trimming removed 4 bases at V and 6 bases at J, with 12 bases between. The CDR3 protein is CASSVSGGDEKLFF. In nucleotides, the CDR3 is TGCGCCAGCAGTGTAAGTGGTGGAGATGAAAAACTGTTTTTT.

Regarding this clone: Compared with germline, one end of the junction differs, possibly owing to a read error. The chain is built from TRBV3-1 (or the pseudogene TRBV3-2) and TRBJ2-1, with TRBD2 matching over 13 bases. The CDR3 has 19 residues. CDR1 and CDR2 from the germline V gene are LGHDT and YNNKEL (reference sequence). The CDR3 here is CASSQERGLAGHGNKEQFF. In DNA, the CDR3 is TGTGCCAGCAGCCAAGAAAGGGGACTAGCGGGACATGGTAACAAGGAGCAGTTCTTC.

This chain joins TRBV6-5 and TRBJ2-7; weak D call: TRBD1 (6 bases). V was trimmed by 7 bases and J by 0 bases, leaving 10 bases between them. This CDR3 is built from 13 residues. Germline V gene data show CDR1 as MNHEY and CDR2 as SVGAGI. The CDR3 is CASKQGTSYEQYF. In nucleotides, the CDR3 is TGTGCCAGCAAACAGGGAACCTCCTACGAGCAGTACTTC.

This sequence joins TRBV7-9 and TRBJ2-1; 7 nucleotides align to TRBD2. Germline V CDR1 and CDR2: SEHNR, FQNEAQ (reference sequence). The CDR3 contains 15 residues. Unmatched junction bases numbered 4, after V lost 2 bases and J lost 3 bases. This CDR3 reads CASSLRAGVYNEQFF. CDR3 bases: TGTGCCAGCAGCTTACGGGCGGGGGTCTACAATGAGCAGTTCTTC.

This chain links TRBV20-1 with TRBJ2-3; D is unclear. CDR3 length: 15 residues. The germline V and J ends were trimmed by 3 bases and 2 bases, with 15 bases remaining between them. The V gene's germline CDR1 is DFQATT and CDR2 SNEGSKA (reference sequence). The CDR3 sequence: CSASWARGLTDTQYF. The CDR3 DNA sequence: TGCAGTGCTAGTTGGGCTAGAGGTCTCACAGATACGCAGTATTTT.

This clone was recorded once. V gene TRBV5-1 combines with J gene TRBJ1-4; D uncertain. The germline CDR1 and CDR2 sequences are SGHRS and YFSETQ. V was trimmed by 0 bases and J by 8 bases, leaving 14 bases between them. The CDR3 covers 15 residues. In DNA, the CDR3 is TGCGCCAGCAGCTTGGACGCGGGGATGAAGGAAAAACTGTTTTTT. Translated, it gives CASSLDAGMKEKLFF.

In its sample, this clone was seen once. The genes are TRBV11-2 and TRBJ2-3; unclear D gene. Trimming pared 0 bases from V and 6 bases from J, leaving 13 bases between. Germline CDR1 reads SGHAT; CDR2 reads FQNNGV. The CDR3 has 15 amino acids. The chain's CDR3 is CASSLEAAPPDTQYF. The DNA of the CDR3 is TGTGCCAGCAGCTTAGAGGCCGCCCCTCCGGATACGCAGTATTTT.

V and J are TRBV2 and TRBJ2-6; 8 nucleotides agree with TRBD2. Germline V gene data show CDR1 as SNHLY and CDR2 as FYNNEI. V lost 8 bases, J lost 0 bases, and 15 bases stayed unmatched. This CDR3 has 19 residues. CDR3 coding DNA: TGTGCCAGCTACGGAAGGAGACTAGCGTATTCCTCTGGGGCCAACGTCCTGACTTTC. This encodes CASYGRRLAYSSGANVLTF. Full variable domain (outside the CDR3, taken from reference TRBV2 and TRBJ2-6): EPEVTQTPSHQVTQMGQEVILRCVPISNHLYFYWYRQILGQKVEFLVSFYNNEISEKSEIFDDQFSVERPDGSNFTLKIRSTKLEDSAMYFCASYGRRLAYSSGANVLTFGAGSRLTVL.

Here the CDR3 DNA reads TGCGCCAGCAGCTTGGGGGCCACGGGCCATAATTCACCCCTCCACTTT. Its protein is CASSLGATGHNSPLHF. This chain connects TRBV5-1 to TRBJ1-6; the D is unclear. The V gene lost 0 bases and the J gene lost 5 bases, with 12 bases spanning the gap. Germline CDR1 reads SGHRS; CDR2 reads YFSETQ. The length of the CDR3 is 16 residues.

The chain links TRBV27 to TRBJ1-6; 7 bases match TRBD1. The CDR3 consists of 12 residues. V shed 10 bases and J 13 bases; nucleotides not matched to a gene: 10. Germline V lookup: CDR1 MNHEY, CDR2 SMNVEV (reference sequence). This CDR3 is CATGKGARPLHF. The CDR3 coding sequence is TGTGCCACCGGTAAGGGGGCTCGGCCCCTCCACTTT.

The chain joins TRBV11-2 to TRBJ2-7, with a weak D call TRBD2 (5 bases). The CDR3 is made up of 14 amino acids. The germline CDR1 and CDR2 sequences are SGHAT and FQNNGV. V lost 1 base and J 4 bases, leaving 11 bases between the germline ends. CDR3 in amino acids: CASSLAGSFYEQYF. CDR3 coding DNA: TGTGCCAGCAGCTTAGCGGGAAGTTTTTACGAGCAGTACTTC.

The chain couples TRBV27 to TRBJ1-1; TRBD1 is a possible D gene (6 bases). Germline V gives CDR1 MNHEY, CDR2 SMNVEV (reference sequence). Trimming took 5 bases from V and 3 from J, leaving 13 bases between them. This CDR3 has 14 residues. DNA of the CDR3: TGTGCCAGCAGTCAGGGGTGGGGGGACACTGAAGCTTTCTTT. Protein sequence: CASSQGWGDTEAFF.

The V call is TRBV5-1, the J call TRBJ1-4; 8 nucleotides match TRBD1. This CDR3 region has 14 residues. CDR1 is SGHRS and CDR2 is YFSETQ in the germline V gene. V lost 0 bases to trimming and J lost 6 bases; unmatched junction nucleotides: 1. The CDR3 DNA is TGCGCCAGCAGCTTGGCCAGGGGGCATGAAAAACTGTTTTTT. Its translation: CASSLARGHEKLFF.

The rearrangement links TRBV28 to TRBJ1-5; weak D call: TRBD1 (5 bases). The CDR3 runs 12 residues. Germline V gene data show CDR1 as MDHEN and CDR2 as SYDVKM. The ends were cut back, 4 bases at V and 9 bases at J, with 10 bases in the middle. CDR3 region: CASSSVGGPQHF. CDR3 bases: TGTGCCAGCAGTTCTGTTGGGGGGCCCCAGCATTTT.

The chain recombines TRBV7-9 with TRBJ1-5, with TRBD1 as a possible D gene (5 bases). The CDR3 extends over 18 amino acids. Germline CDR1 reads SEHNR; CDR2 reads FQNEAQ (reference sequence). The ends were cut back, 5 bases at V and 3 bases at J, with 23 bases in the middle. The CDR3 reads CASSVGDGTQGHNQPQHF. Here the CDR3 DNA reads TGTGCCAGCAGCGTAGGGGATGGGACGCAGGGCCACAATCAGCCCCAGCATTTT.

The V gene is TRBV5-4, the J gene TRBJ2-1; TRBD2 might be the D (6 bases). This CDR3 contains 15 residues. V was pared by 4 bases and J by 5 bases, with 16 bases between. Per the germline V gene, CDR1 is SGHNT and CDR2 is YYREEE (reference sequence). The CDR3 region is CASSATGEVDNEQFF. The CDR3 region has the DNA TGTGCCAGCAGCGCGACGGGAGAGGTCGACAATGAGCAGTTCTTC.

The chain links TRBV5-1 to TRBJ2-1; 7 bases agree with TRBD2. CDR3 length: 16 residues. Unmatched junction bases numbered 8, after V lost 5 bases and J lost 0 bases. Germline V gene data show CDR1 as SGHRS and CDR2 as YFSETQ. CDR3 sequence: CASSAASGSSYNEQFF. CDR3 in DNA: TGCGCCAGCAGTGCGGCTAGCGGAAGCTCCTACAATGAGCAGTTCTTC. Filled out from reference TRBV5-1 and TRBJ2-1, the complete variable domain reads KAGVTQTPRYLIKTRGQQVTLSCSPISGHRSVSWYQQTPGQGLQFLFEYFSETQRNKGNFPGRFSGRQFSNSRSEMNVSTLELGDSALYLCASSAASGSSYNEQFFGPGTRLTVL.

The chain combines TRBV19 with TRBJ2-7; TRBD2 is a possible D gene (6 bases). V lost 3 bases and J 3 bases, leaving 12 bases between the germline ends. The CDR3 totals 14 residues. In germline, CDR1 is LNHDA, CDR2 SQIVND (reference sequence). CDR3: CASSIGLANYEQYF. The CDR3 region has the DNA TGTGCCAGTAGTATCGGGCTAGCGAACTACGAGCAGTACTTC.

To note about this clone: One end of the junction is discordant with germline, which a read error may explain. Other DNA sequences from this sample encode an identical CDR3 as well. The chain couples TRBV18 to TRBJ1-4; 10 bases agree with TRBD1. The germline V gene encodes CDR1 KGHSH and CDR2 LQKENI. The CDR3 runs to 14 residues. DNA for the CDR3: TGTGCCAGCTGCCGGGACAGGGGCTCCGAAAAACTATTTTTT. Protein sequence: CASCRDRGSEKLFF.

In this sample, this clone turned up once. This chain links TRBV4-1 with TRBJ1-2; unclear D gene. The germline V gene has CDR1 MGHRA and CDR2 YSYEKL. The CDR3 totals 15 residues. V lost 1 base and J 5 bases, leaving 14 bases between the germline ends. CDR3 nucleotides: TGCGCCAGCAGCCAAGCGGATACGAGTGTTTATGGCTACACCTTC. Translating it yields CASSQADTSVYGYTF.

This clone showed up just a few times. The chain carries TRBV19 and TRBJ2-7, with TRBD1 matching over 7 bases. This CDR3 contains 12 residues. V shed 5 bases, J shed 5 bases, and the junction held 3 bases outside the gene matches. Germline CDR1 is LNHDA and CDR2 is SQIVND (reference sequence). CDR3 sequence reads: CASSHGTDEQYF. The CDR3 DNA follows: TGTGCCAGTAGTCACGGGACAGACGAGCAGTACTTC.

This clone was counted a few times. The chain recombines TRBV9 with TRBJ2-1, with 13 nucleotides matching TRBD2. The CDR3 runs 15 residues. Germline CDR1 and CDR2: SGDLS and YYNGEE. J lost 6 bases, V lost 3 bases, and 3 bases had no gene match. CDR3 coding DNA: TGTGCCAGCAGCGCGAGACTAGCGGGAGGCAATGAGCAGTTCTTC. Protein product: CASSARLAGGNEQFF.

This rearrangement joins TRBV29-1 to TRBJ2-7; 9 nucleotides align to TRBD1. V shed 4 bases and J 5 bases; nucleotides not matched to a gene: 6. CDR3 length: 13 residues. Germline V gene sequence: CDR1 SQVTM, CDR2 ANQGSEA. The DNA for the CDR3 is TGCAGCGTTGCCGGGACAGGGCTAGACGAGCAGTACTTC. Its translation is CSVAGTGLDEQYF.

The V gene is TRBV6-1, the J gene TRBJ2-1; D is unresolved. The V end lost 2 bases, the J end lost 4 bases, and 9 bases lay between the germline ends. The germline gives CDR1 MNHNS, CDR2 SASEGT. The CDR3 extends over 14 amino acids. The CDR3 bases are TGTGCCAGCAGTGAACCAATGTTATACAATGAGCAGTTCTTC. Translating gives CASSEPMLYNEQFF.

A note on this clone: Other DNA sequences in the same sample also yield this CDR3. CDR3 amino acids: CASSLGNYEQYF. In DNA form, the CDR3 reads TGTGCCAGCAGCTTAGGCAACTACGAGCAGTACTTC. The chain links TRBV13 to TRBJ2-7; D is unclear. The CDR3 contains 12 residues. V was pared by 0 bases and J by 3 bases, with 3 bases between. The germline V gene has CDR1 PRHDT and CDR2 FYEKMQ (reference sequence).